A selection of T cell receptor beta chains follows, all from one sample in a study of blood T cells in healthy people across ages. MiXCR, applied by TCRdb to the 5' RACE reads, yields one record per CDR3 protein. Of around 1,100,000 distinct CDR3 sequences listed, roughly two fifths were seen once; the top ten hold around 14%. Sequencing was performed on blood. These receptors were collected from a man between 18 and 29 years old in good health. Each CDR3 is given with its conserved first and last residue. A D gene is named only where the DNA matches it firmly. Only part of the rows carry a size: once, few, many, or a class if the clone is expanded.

CDR3 DNA: TGCAGTGCAGGGGGGCAGGGCTTCTACGAGCAGTACTTC
CDR3 protein: CSAGGQGFYEQYF
D gene: -
V gene: TRBV20-1
clone size: -
J gene: TRBJ2-7

CDR3 DNA: TGTGCCAGCAGCCCTAACAGGGTTGACACTGAAGCTTTCTTT
CDR3 protein: CASSPNRVDTEAFF
D gene: -
V gene: TRBV28
clone size: -
J gene: TRBJ1-1

CDR3 DNA: TGTGCCAGCAGCGGGGCCGGGGGGACGGCGATGAACACTGAAGCTTTCTTT
CDR3 protein: CASSGAGGTAMNTEAFF
D gene: -
V gene: TRBV4-2
clone size: -
J gene: TRBJ1-1

CDR3 DNA: TGTGCCAGCAGCCCGTGGGACAGGGCTTACAATGAGCAGTTCTTC
CDR3 protein: CASSPWDRAYNEQFF
D gene: TRBD1
V gene: TRBV9
clone size: -
J gene: TRBJ2-1

CDR3 DNA: TGTGCCAGCAACCCGTGGGCCCCAGAGGCCCAGTACTTC
CDR3 protein: CASNPWAPEAQYF
D gene: -
V gene: TRBV21-1
clone size: -
J gene: TRBJ2-7

CDR3 DNA: TGTGCCAGCCACAGGATGAATCAGCCCCAGCATTTT
CDR3 protein: CASHRMNQPQHF
D gene: -
V gene: TRBV5-6
clone size: -
J gene: TRBJ1-5

CDR3 DNA: TGCAGTGCTAGGGGGATCAGGGTTGGGAATGAAAAACTGTTTTTT
CDR3 protein: CSARGIRVGNEKLFF
D gene: -
V gene: TRBV20-1
clone size: -
J gene: TRBJ1-4

CDR3 DNA: TGCAGCGTTGAAAAGGGCGGGGAGCTGTTTTTT
CDR3 protein: CSVEKGGELFF
D gene: -
V gene: TRBV29-1
clone size: few
J gene: TRBJ2-2

CDR3 DNA: TGTGCCAGCAGCTTGTTTTTTTCAGTTCGGCCTTCTAATAATGAGCAGTTCTTC
CDR3 protein: CASSLFFSVRPSNNEQFF
D gene: -
V gene: TRBV5-4
clone size: few
J gene: TRBJ2-1

CDR3 DNA: TGTGCCAGCTCACCTCGACAGGGGACCAACACTGAAGCTTTCTTT
CDR3 protein: CASSPRQGTNTEAFF
D gene: TRBD1
V gene: TRBV18
clone size: -
J gene: TRBJ1-1

CDR3 DNA: TGTGCCAGCAGTTGGGGGACGGACAACACCGGGGAGCTGTTTTTT
CDR3 protein: CASSWGTDNTGELFF
D gene: -
V gene: TRBV12-3/TRBV12-4
clone size: few
J gene: TRBJ2-2

CDR3 DNA: TGTGCCACCAGCAGAGATGCCTTCCGTTACAATGAGCAGTTCTTC
CDR3 protein: CATSRDAFRYNEQFF
D gene: -
V gene: TRBV15
clone size: -
J gene: TRBJ2-1

CDR3 DNA: TGTGCCAGCAGTGAAATGGTCAACACCGGGGTTCAGCCCCAGCATTTT
CDR3 protein: CASSEMVNTGVQPQHF
D gene: -
V gene: TRBV6-1
clone size: -
J gene: TRBJ1-5

CDR3 DNA: TGTGCCAGCAGCTTAAACTCCGGGACAGGGTATATCGGGGAGCTGTTTTTT
CDR3 protein: CASSLNSGTGYIGELFF
D gene: TRBD1
V gene: TRBV7-9
clone size: -
J gene: TRBJ2-2

CDR3 DNA: TGCGCCAGCAGCCAAGGAGGGGATTCCCTGAACATTCAGTATTTC
CDR3 protein: CASSQGGDSLNIQYF
D gene: -
V gene: TRBV4-1
clone size: -
J gene: TRBJ2-6

CDR3 DNA: TGCAGTGTTCCGACTAGCGGAGCCACAGATACGCAGTATTTT
CDR3 protein: CSVPTSGATDTQYF
D gene: TRBD2
V gene: TRBV20-1
clone size: few
J gene: TRBJ2-3

CDR3 DNA: TGCAGTGCTAGCCTTGGAGGCAGCAATCAGCCCCAGCATTTT
CDR3 protein: CSASLGGSNQPQHF
D gene: -
V gene: TRBV20-1
clone size: few
J gene: TRBJ1-5

CDR3 DNA: TGTGCCATCACCGAGGTGCAGAGCAATGAGCAGTTCTTC
CDR3 protein: CAITEVQSNEQFF
D gene: -
V gene: TRBV10-3
clone size: few
J gene: TRBJ2-1

CDR3 DNA: TGCAGCGTTTCTACGAGCCCAGGGGGCTATGGCTACACCTTC
CDR3 protein: CSVSTSPGGYGYTF
D gene: TRBD1
V gene: TRBV29-1
clone size: -
J gene: TRBJ1-2

CDR3 DNA: TGTGCCAGCCTTCGACGACAGGGGGCGGCTCAGACTGAAGCTTTCTTT
CDR3 protein: CASLRRQGAAQTEAFF
D gene: TRBD1
V gene: TRBV27
clone size: few
J gene: TRBJ1-1

CDR3 DNA: TGCAGCGCGAGCCTAGGGGGCCAATGGGAGACCCAGTACTTC
CDR3 protein: CSASLGGQWETQYF
D gene: TRBD1
V gene: TRBV29-1
clone size: -
J gene: TRBJ2-5

CDR3 DNA: TGTGCCAGCAACTTAGACACTCGGAACACTGAAGCTTTCTTT
CDR3 protein: CASNLDTRNTEAFF
D gene: -
V gene: TRBV7-9
clone size: -
J gene: TRBJ1-1